This TCR beta chain was recorded in a study of blood T cell dynamics during melanoma immunotherapy. Germline CDR1 and CDR2: MNHNY and SVGAGI (reference sequence). The CDR3 length is 13 residues. The V end lost 6 bases, the J end lost 0 bases, and 9 bases lay between the germline ends. Specified time point: pre-treatment baseline. Using immunoSEQ multiplex PCR, the repertoire was profiled, and TCRdb retains in-frame clones only, with some absent. The sample includes 11,000 or so clones, roughly 80% of them seen just once. The sequence was collected from a human donor with melanoma. The gene calls are TRBV6-6 and TRBJ2-7, with D unclear. Source: blood, taken from a patient treated with checkpoint blockade. The CDR3 DNA reads TGTGCCAGCAGAAAGGGCAGCTCCTACGAGCAGTACTTC. Protein: CASRKGSSYEQYF.